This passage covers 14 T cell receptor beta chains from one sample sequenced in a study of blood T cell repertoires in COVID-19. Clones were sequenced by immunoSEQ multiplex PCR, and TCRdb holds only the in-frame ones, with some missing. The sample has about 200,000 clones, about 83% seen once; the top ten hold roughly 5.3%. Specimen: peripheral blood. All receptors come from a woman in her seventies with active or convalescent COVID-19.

The CDR3 sequence: CSVEDRRLQETQYF. In DNA form, the CDR3 reads TGCAGCGTTGAAGATCGGAGGCTTCAAGAGACCCAGTACTTC. The chain has TRBV29-1 and TRBJ2-5; possibly TRBD2 for D (5 bases). This CDR3 spans 14 amino acids. V was shortened by 0 bases and J by 2 bases, with 10 bases between the two germline ends. Germline loops: CDR1 SQVTM, CDR2 ANQGSEA.

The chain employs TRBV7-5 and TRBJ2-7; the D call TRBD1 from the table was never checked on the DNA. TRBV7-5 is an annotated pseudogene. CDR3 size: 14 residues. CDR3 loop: CASKTRGRIGEQYF. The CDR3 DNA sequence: TGTGCCAGCAAGACCAGGGGCAGGATTGGCGAGCAGTACTTC.

This CDR3 is CASSPGTGVQETQYF. Written as DNA, the CDR3 is TGCGCCAGCAGCCCGGGGACAGGGGTACAAGAGACCCAGTACTTC. This chain uses TRBV5-1 with TRBJ2-5, with 10 bases fitting TRBD1. CDR1 is SGHRS and CDR2 is YFSETQ in the germline V gene. V shed 4 bases and J 2 bases; nucleotides not matched to a gene: 5. CDR3 length: 15 residues. The variable domain in full, with the rest retrieved from reference TRBV5-1 and TRBJ2-5, is KAGVTQTPRYLIKTRGQQVTLSCSPISGHRSVSWYQQTPGQGLQFLFEYFSETQRNKGNFPGRFSGRQFSNSRSEMNVSTLELGDSALYLCASSPGTGVQETQYFGPGTRLLVL.

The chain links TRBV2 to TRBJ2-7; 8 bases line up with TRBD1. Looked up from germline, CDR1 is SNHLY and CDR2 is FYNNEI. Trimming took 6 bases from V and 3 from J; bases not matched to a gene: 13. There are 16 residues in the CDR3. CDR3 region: CASSRIWTGRNYEQYF. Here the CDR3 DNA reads TGTGCCAGCAGCCGAATATGGACAGGGAGAAACTACGAGCAGTACTTC.

CDR3 coding DNA: TGTGCCAGCAGCGTCAGCTTGACAGGGACCGGGGACAATGAGCAGTTCTTC. Amino acid sequence: CASSVSLTGTGDNEQFF. The chain has TRBV9 and TRBJ2-1, with 7 bases identical to TRBD1. The V and J ends lost 2 bases and 5 bases, in that order; junction bases with no gene match: 13. Germline CDR1 and CDR2: SGDLS and YYNGEE. This CDR3 has 17 residues.

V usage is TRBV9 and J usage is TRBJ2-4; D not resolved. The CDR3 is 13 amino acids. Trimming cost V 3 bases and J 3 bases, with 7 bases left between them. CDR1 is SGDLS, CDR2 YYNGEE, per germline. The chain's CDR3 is CASSEFGKNIQYF. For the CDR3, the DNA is TGTGCCAGCAGCGAATTCGGCAAAAACATTCAGTACTTC.

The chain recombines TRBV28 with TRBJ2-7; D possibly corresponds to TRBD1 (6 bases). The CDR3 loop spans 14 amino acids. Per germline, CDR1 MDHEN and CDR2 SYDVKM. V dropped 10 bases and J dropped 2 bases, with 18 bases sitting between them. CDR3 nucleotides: TGTGCCATCAGCCTGACAGGAATCCCCTACGAGCAGTACTTC. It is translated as CAISLTGIPYEQYF.

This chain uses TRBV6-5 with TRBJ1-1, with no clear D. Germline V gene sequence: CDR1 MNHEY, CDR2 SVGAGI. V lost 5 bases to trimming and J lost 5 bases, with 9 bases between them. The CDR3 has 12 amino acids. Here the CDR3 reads CASSRGGTEAFF. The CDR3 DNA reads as TGTGCCAGCAGTCGGGGAGGGACTGAAGCTTTCTTT.

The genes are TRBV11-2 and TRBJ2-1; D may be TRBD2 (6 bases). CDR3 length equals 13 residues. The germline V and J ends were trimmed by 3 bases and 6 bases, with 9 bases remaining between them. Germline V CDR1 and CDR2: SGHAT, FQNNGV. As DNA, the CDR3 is TGTGCCAGCAGCTTGAGGACTACCAATGAGCAGTTCTTC. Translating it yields CASSLRTTNEQFF. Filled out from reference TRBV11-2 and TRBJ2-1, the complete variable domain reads EAGVAQSPRYKIIEKRQSVAFWCNPISGHATLYWYQQILGQGPKLLIQFQNNGVVDDSQLPKDRFSAERLKGVDSTLKIQPAKLEDSAVYLCASSLRTTNEQFFGPGTRLTVL.

CDR3 region: CASSLGGTGNTIYF. CDR3 in DNA: TGTGCCAGCAGCTTAGGAGGGACTGGAAACACCATATATTTT. The V gene is TRBV7-2, the J gene TRBJ1-3; no clear D. The CDR3 loop spans 14 amino acids. The V gene's germline CDR1 is SGHTA and CDR2 FQGNSA. Trimming took 1 base from V and 2 from J, leaving 6 bases between them.

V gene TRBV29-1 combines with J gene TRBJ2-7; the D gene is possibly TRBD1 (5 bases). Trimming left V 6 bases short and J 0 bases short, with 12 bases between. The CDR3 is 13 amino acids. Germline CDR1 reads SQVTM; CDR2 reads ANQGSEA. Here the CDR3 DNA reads TGCAGCGTCGTGACAGCCCGCTCCTACGAGCAGTACTTC. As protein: CSVVTARSYEQYF.

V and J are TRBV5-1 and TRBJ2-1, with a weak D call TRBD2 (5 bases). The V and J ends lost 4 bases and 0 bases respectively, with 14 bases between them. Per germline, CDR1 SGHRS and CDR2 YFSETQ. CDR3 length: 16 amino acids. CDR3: CASSHTGVSSYNEQFF. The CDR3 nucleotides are TGCGCCAGCAGCCACACCGGGGTGAGCTCCTACAATGAGCAGTTCTTC.

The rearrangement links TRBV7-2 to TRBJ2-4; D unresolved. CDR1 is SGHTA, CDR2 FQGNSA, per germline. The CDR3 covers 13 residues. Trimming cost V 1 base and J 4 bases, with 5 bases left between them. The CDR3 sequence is CASSLGGKNIQYF. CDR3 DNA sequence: TGTGCCAGCAGCTTAGGCGGAAAAAACATTCAGTACTTC. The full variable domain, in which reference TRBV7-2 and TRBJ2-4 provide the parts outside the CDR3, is GAGVSQSPSNKVTEKGKDVELRCDPISGHTALYWYRQSLGQGLEFLIYFQGNSAPDKSGLPSDRFSAERTGGSVSTLTIQRTQQEDSAVYLCASSLGGKNIQYFGAGTRLSVL.

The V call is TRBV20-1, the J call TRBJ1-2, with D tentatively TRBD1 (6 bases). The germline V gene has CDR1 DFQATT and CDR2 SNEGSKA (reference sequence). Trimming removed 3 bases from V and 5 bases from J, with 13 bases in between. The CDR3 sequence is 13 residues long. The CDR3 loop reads CSASRNQGYGYTF. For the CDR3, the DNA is TGCAGTGCTAGTCGGAACCAGGGGTATGGCTACACCTTC.